This paragraph covers one TCR beta chain sequence. The sample originates from a study of healthy donors' naive CD4 and CD8 T cells. Each TCR library used roughly 510 ng of total RNA and a linear amplification protocol. TCRdb reprocessed the reads via MiXCR and lists one record per CDR3 protein. The profile shows 150,000 to 200,000 distinct CDR3 sequences, 65% to 80% of them singletons. The germline V gene encodes CDR1 MDHEN and CDR2 SYDVKM. V shed 6 bases and J shed 11 bases, with 20 bases lying between them. This CDR3 contains 14 residues. This sequence was found in a pool of human donors in good health; the sample pools cells from several healthy donors. The sample was naive CD4+ and CD8+ T cells sorted from blood, pooled from several donors. This chain joins TRBV28 and TRBJ1-5; no definite D call. The CDR3 DNA sequence: TGTGCCAGCAGCCTCGGGAGGGTAGTTATGTCCCAGCATTTT. Protein: CASSLGRVVMSQHF.